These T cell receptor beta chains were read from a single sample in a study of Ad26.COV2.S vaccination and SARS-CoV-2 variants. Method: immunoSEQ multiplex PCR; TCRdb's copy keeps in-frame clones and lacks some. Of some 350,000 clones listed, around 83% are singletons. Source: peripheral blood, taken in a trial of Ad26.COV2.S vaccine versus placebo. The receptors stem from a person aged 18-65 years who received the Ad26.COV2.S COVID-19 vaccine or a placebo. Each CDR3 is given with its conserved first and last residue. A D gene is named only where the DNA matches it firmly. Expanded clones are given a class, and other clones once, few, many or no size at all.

CASSSDILGKAFF,TGTGCCAGCAGCTCAGATATACTCGGCAAAGCTTTCTTT,TRBV5-6,-,TRBJ1-1,-
CASSPMTSGSYEQYF,TGTGCCAGTAGCCCTATGACTAGCGGGAGCTACGAGCAGTACTTC,TRBV19,TRBD2,TRBJ2-7,-
CASSLRGRWGASAIEAFF,TGTGCCAGCAGTTTACGAGGAAGGTGGGGCGCCTCAGCCATTGAAGCTTTCTTT,TRBV28,-,TRBJ1-1,-
CAISRSGTGTSGANVLTF,TGTGCCATCAGCAGGAGCGGGACAGGGACTTCTGGGGCCAACGTCCTGACTTTC,TRBV10-3,TRBD1,TRBJ2-6,-
CASSPDGSSGANVLTF,TGTGCCAGCAGCCCGGACGGAAGCTCTGGGGCCAACGTCCTGACTTTC,TRBV4-2,-,TRBJ2-6,-
CAWSVAGGWGEKLFF,TGTGCCTGGAGTGTAGCTGGGGGCTGGGGTGAAAAACTGTTTTTT,TRBV30,-,TRBJ1-4,-
CASSDLGTANTGELFF,TGTGCCAGCAGTGATCTAGGGACGGCGAACACCGGGGAGCTGTTTTTT,TRBV25-1,-,TRBJ2-2,once
CASSPWDREGYTF,TGTGCCAGCAGCCCCTGGGACAGGGAGGGCTACACCTTC,TRBV27,TRBD1,TRBJ1-2,-
CASSSPRLAAGELFF,TGTGCCAGCAGCTCCCCCAGACTAGCGGCCGGGGAGCTGTTTTTT,TRBV11-2,TRBD2,TRBJ2-2,once
CASSVGTSGRASTDTQYF,TGTGCCAGCAGCGTAGGGACTAGCGGGAGGGCTAGCACAGATACGCAGTATTTT,TRBV9,TRBD2,TRBJ2-3,once
CASKETGGGGNTIYF,TGTGCCAGCAAGGAGACCGGGGGTGGAGGAAACACCATATATTTT,TRBV6-4,-,TRBJ1-3,-
CASSGGAALPNSPLHF,TGTGCCAGCAGCGGTGGGGCAGCCCTCCCTAATTCACCCCTCCACTTT,TRBV9,-,TRBJ1-6,-
CASRDRAVKANYGYTF,TGTGCCAGCAGAGACAGGGCCGTAAAAGCTAACTATGGCTACACCTTC,TRBV2,TRBD1,TRBJ1-2,few
CASSLARGAQSSTDTQYF,TGTGCCAGCAGCTTAGCGCGAGGGGCTCAATCCAGCACAGATACGCAGTATTTT,TRBV7-9,-,TRBJ2-3,-
CASSLSLFRQGNGYTF,TGTGCCAGCAGCTTATCCTTATTTAGACAGGGGAATGGCTACACCTTC,TRBV13,TRBD1,TRBJ1-2,-
CAISVGRADTEAFF,TGTGCCATCAGTGTTGGCAGGGCGGACACTGAAGCTTTCTTT,TRBV10-3,-,TRBJ1-1,-
CASSVERRDTQYF,TGTGCCAGCAGCGTAGAGAGAAGAGATACGCAGTATTTT,TRBV7-2,-,TRBJ2-3,-
CASSTDNYGYTF,TGCGCCAGCAGCACCGACAACTATGGCTACACCTTC,TRBV5-1,-,TRBJ1-2,-
CASSPRTSGSYEQYF,TGTGCCAGCAGCCCCCGGACTAGCGGTTCCTACGAGCAGTACTTC,TRBV13,TRBD2,TRBJ2-7,-
CASSSIGDRRVSYEQYF,TGTGCCAGCAGCTCAATAGGGGACAGGCGAGTCTCCTACGAGCAGTACTTC,TRBV7-8,TRBD1,TRBJ2-7,-
CASSPPGSNNSPLHF,TGTGCCAGCAGCCCCCCGGGAAGCAATAATTCACCCCTCCACTTT,TRBV11-2,-,TRBJ1-6,-